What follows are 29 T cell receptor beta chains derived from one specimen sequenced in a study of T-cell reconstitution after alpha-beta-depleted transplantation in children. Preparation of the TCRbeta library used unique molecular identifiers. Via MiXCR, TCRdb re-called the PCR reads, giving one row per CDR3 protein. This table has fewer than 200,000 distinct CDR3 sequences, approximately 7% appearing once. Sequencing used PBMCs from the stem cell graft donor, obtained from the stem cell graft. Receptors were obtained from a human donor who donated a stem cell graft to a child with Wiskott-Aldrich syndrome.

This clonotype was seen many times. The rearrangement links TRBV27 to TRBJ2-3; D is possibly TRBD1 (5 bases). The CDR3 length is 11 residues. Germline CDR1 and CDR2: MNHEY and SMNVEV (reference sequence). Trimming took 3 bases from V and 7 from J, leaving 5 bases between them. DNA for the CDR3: TGTGCCAGCAGTTTGGGGCATACGCAGTATTTT. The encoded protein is CASSLGHTQYF.

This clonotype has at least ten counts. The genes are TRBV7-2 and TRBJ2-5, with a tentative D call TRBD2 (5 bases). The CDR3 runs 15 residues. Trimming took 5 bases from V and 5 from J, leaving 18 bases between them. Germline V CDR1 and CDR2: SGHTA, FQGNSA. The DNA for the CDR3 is TGTGCCAGCAGCCCTCTAGCACCGAGGAGGGAGACCCAGTACTTC. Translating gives CASSPLAPRRETQYF.

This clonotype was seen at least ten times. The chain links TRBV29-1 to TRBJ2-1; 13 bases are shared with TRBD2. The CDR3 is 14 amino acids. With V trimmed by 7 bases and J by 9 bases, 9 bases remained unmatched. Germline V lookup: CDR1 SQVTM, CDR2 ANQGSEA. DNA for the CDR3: TGCAGCGGTTCACTAGCGGGGGGGCCAGGTGAGCAGTTCTTC. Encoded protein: CSGSLAGGPGEQFF.

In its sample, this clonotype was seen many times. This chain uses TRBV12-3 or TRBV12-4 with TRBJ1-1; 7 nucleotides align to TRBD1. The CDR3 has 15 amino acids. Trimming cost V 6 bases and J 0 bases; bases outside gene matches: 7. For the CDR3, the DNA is TGTGCCAGCAGAGACAACAGGGGATTGAACACTGAAGCTTTCTTT. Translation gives CASRDNRGLNTEAFF.

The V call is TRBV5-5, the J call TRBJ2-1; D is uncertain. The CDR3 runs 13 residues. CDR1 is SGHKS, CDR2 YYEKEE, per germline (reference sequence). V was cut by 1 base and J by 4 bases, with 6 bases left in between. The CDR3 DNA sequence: TGTGCCAGCAGCTTGATGGTATACAATGAGCAGTTCTTC. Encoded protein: CASSLMVYNEQFF.

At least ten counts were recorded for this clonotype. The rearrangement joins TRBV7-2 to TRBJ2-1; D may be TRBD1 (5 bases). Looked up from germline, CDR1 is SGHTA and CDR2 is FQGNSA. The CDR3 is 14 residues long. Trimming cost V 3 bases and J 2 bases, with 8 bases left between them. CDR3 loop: CASSFGRAYNEQFF. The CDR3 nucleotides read TGTGCCAGCAGCTTCGGCAGGGCCTACAATGAGCAGTTCTTC. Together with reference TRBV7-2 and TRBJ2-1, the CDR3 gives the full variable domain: GAGVSQSPSNKVTEKGKDVELRCDPISGHTALYWYRQSLGQGLEFLIYFQGNSAPDKSGLPSDRFSAERTGGSVSTLTIQRTQQEDSAVYLCASSFGRAYNEQFFGPGTRLTVL.

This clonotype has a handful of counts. The CDR3 region is CASSQPGQGIIGEQFF. The CDR3 region has the DNA TGTGCCAGCAGCCAACCGGGACAGGGCATTATAGGTGAGCAGTTCTTC. The genes are TRBV14 and TRBJ2-1, with 9 bases fitting TRBD1. Germline trimming cut 2 bases from V and 9 bases from J; bases unmatched to any gene: 11. Looked up from germline, CDR1 is SGHDN and CDR2 is FVKESK. This CDR3 contains 16 residues.

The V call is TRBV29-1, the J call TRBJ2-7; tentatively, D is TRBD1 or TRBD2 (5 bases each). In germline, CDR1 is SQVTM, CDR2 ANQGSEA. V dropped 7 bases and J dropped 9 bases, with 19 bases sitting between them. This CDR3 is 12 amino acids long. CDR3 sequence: CSAGTRAAAQYF. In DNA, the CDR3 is TGCAGCGCCGGGACCAGGGCGGCCGCGCAGTACTTC.

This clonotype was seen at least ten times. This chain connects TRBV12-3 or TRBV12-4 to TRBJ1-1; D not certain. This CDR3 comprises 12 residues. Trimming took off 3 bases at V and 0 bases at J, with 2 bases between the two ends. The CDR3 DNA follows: TGTGCCAGCAGTTTTATGAACACTGAAGCTTTCTTT. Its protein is CASSFMNTEAFF.

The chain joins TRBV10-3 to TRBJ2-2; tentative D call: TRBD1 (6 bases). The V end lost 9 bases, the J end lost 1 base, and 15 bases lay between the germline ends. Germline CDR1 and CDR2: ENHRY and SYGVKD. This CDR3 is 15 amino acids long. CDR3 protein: CAIALGTQNTGELFF. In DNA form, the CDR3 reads TGTGCCATTGCACTCGGGACACAGAACACCGGGGAGCTGTTTTTT.

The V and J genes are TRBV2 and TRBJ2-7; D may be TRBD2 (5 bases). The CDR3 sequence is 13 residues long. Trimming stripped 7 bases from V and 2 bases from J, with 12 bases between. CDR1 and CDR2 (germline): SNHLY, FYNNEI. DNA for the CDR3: TGTGCCAGCATCGCGGGTGATGCCTACGAGCAGTACTTC. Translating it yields CASIAGDAYEQYF.

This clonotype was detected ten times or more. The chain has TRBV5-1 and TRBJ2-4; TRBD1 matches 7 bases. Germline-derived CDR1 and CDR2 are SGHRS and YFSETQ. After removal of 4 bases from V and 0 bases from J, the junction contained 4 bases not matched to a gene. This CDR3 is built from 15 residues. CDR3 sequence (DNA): TGCGCCAGCAGCGAAAGACAGGGAGCCAAAAACATTCAGTACTTC. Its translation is CASSERQGAKNIQYF.

In nucleotides, the CDR3 is TGTGCCAGCAGCCCACAGAGAGGAGCTTTCTTT. Encoded protein: CASSPQRGAFF. This sequence joins TRBV7-9 and TRBJ1-1; D gene ambiguous. The length of the CDR3 is 11 residues. The germline V gene encodes CDR1 SEHNR and CDR2 FQNEAQ (reference sequence). Trimming cost V 5 bases and J 10 bases, with 11 bases left between them. Looking up the rest from reference TRBV7-9 and TRBJ1-1 gives the full variable domain: DTGVSQNPRHKITKRGQNVTFRCDPISEHNRLYWYRQTLGQGPEFLTYFQNEAQLEKSRLLSDRFSAERPKGSFSTLEIQRTEQGDSAMYLCASSPQRGAFFGQGTRLTVV.

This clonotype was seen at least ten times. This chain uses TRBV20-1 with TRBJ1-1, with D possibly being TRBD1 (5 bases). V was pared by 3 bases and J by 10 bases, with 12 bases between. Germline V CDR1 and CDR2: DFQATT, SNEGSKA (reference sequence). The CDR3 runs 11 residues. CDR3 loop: CSASRVSGAFF. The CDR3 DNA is TGCAGTGCTAGCAGGGTATCGGGAGCTTTCTTT.

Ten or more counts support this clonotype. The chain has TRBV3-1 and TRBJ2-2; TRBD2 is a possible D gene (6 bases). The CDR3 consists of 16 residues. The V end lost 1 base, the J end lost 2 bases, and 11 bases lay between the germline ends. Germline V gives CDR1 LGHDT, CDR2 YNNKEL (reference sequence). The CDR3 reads CASSQVRGINTGELFF. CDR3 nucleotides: TGTGCCAGCAGCCAAGTCCGCGGGATTAACACCGGGGAGCTGTTTTTT.

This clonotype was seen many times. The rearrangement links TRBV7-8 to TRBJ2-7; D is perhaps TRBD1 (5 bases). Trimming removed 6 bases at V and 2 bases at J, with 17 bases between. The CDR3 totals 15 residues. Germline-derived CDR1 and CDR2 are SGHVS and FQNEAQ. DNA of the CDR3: TGTGCCAGCAGTCTCGGGTCAGGGCAAACCTACGAGCAGTACTTC. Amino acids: CASSLGSGQTYEQYF. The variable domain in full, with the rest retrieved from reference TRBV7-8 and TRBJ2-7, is GAGVSQSPRYKVAKRGQDVALRCDPISGHVSLFWYQQALGQGPEFLTYFQNEAQLDKSGLPSDRFFAERPEGSVSTLKIQRTQQEDSAVYLCASSLGSGQTYEQYFGPGTRLTVT.

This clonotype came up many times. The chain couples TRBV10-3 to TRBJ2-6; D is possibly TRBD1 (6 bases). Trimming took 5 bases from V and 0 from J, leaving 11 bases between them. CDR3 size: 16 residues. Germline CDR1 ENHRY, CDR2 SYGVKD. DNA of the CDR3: TGTGCCATCAGTCCGACAGGCTACTCTGGGGCCAACGTCCTGACTTTC. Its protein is CAISPTGYSGANVLTF.

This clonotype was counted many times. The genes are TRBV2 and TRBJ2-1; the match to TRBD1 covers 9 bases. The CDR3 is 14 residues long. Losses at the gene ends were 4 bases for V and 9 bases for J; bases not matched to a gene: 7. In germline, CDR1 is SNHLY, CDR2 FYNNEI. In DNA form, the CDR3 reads TGTGCCAGCAGTGTTGGGACAGGGCGAACTGAGCAGTTCTTC. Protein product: CASSVGTGRTEQFF.

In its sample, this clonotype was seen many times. The CDR3 coding sequence is TGTGCCAGCAGTGAAACAGGATTCGTCTACGAGCAGTACTTC. Its protein is CASSETGFVYEQYF. This chain links TRBV2 with TRBJ2-7, with D possibly being TRBD1 (5 bases). CDR1 is SNHLY, CDR2 FYNNEI, per germline. V was pared by 2 bases and J by 3 bases, with 11 bases between. CDR3 length: 14 residues.

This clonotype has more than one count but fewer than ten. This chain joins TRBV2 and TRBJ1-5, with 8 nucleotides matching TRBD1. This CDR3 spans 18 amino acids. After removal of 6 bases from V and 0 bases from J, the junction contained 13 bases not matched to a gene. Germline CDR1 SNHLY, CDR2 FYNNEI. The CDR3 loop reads CASRLDRAAPYSNQPQHF. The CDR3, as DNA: TGTGCCAGCAGATTGGACAGGGCGGCCCCATATAGCAATCAGCCCCAGCATTTT.

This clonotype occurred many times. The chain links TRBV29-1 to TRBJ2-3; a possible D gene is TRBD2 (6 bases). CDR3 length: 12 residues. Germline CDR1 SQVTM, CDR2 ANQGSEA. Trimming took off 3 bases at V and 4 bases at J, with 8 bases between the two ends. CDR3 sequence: CSVEGGADTQYF. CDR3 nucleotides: TGCAGCGTTGAGGGGGGAGCAGATACGCAGTATTTT.

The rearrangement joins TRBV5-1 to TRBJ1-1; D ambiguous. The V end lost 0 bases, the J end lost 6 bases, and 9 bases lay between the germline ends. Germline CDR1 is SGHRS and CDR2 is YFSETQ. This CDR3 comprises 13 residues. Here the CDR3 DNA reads TGCGCCAGCAGCTTGGCCGTGCAGTCTGAAGCTTTCTTT. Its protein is CASSLAVQSEAFF.

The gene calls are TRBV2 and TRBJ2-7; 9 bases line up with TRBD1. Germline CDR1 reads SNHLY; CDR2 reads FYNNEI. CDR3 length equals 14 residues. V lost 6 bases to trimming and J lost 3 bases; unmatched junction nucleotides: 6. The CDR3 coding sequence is TGTGCCAGCAGACCGACAGGGGGACACTACGAGCAGTACTTC. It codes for CASRPTGGHYEQYF.

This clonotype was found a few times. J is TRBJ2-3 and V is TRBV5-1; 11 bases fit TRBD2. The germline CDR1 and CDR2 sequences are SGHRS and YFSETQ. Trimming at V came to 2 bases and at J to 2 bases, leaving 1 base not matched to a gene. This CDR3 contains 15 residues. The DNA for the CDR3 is TGCGCCAGCAGCTTTAGCGGGGGGGTCACAGATACGCAGTATTTT. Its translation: CASSFSGGVTDTQYF.

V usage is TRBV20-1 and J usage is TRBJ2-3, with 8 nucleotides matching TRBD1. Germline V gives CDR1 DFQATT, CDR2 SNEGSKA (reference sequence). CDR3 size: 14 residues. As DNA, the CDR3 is TGCAGCTACAGGGGGAGCGAGAGCACAGATACGCAGTATTTT. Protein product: CSYRGSESTDTQYF.

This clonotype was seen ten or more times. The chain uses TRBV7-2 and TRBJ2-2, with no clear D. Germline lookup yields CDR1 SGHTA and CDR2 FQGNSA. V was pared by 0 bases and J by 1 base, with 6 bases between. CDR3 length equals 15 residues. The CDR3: CASSLASQNTGELFF. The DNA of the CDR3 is TGTGCCAGCAGCTTAGCTTCTCAGAACACCGGGGAGCTGTTTTTT.

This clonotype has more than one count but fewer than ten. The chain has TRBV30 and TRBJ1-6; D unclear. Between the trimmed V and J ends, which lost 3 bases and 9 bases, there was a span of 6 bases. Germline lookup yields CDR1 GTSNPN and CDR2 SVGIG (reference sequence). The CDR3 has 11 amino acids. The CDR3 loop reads CAWRTGSPLHF. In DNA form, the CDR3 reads TGTGCCTGGAGGACGGGTTCACCCCTCCACTTT.

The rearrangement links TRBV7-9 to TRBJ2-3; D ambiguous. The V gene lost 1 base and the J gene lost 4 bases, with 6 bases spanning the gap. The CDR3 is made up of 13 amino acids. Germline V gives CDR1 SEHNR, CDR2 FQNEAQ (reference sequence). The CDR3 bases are TGTGCCAGCAGCTTAGAAGTCCCAGATACGCAGTATTTT. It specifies CASSLEVPDTQYF.

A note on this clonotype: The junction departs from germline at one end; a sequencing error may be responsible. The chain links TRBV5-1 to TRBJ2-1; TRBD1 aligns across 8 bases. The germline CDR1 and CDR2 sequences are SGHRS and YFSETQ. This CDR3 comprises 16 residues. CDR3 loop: CASSKDRGDYYDEQFF. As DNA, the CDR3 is TGCGCCAGCAGCAAAGACAGGGGAGATTACTACGATGAGCAGTTCTTC.